This section outlines one TCR beta chain sequence together with its context. Sequencing was performed with immunoSEQ multiplex PCR; in TCRdb, only in-frame clones are kept and a portion is missing. The data contain 90,000 to 100,000 clones, about 85% of them singletons. This entry comes from a study of blood T cell repertoires in COVID-19. The V end was cut by 5 bases, the J end by 2 bases, with 10 bases between. Germline V lookup: CDR1 SEHNR, CDR2 FQNEAQ (reference sequence). This CDR3 comprises 14 residues. The sequence came from a woman of 80 years or more with acute or convalescent COVID-19. The chain links TRBV7-9 to TRBJ1-5, with D uncertain. Sequenced sample: peripheral blood. DNA of the CDR3: TGTGCCAGCAGCCACGAGGGAGGCAATCAGCCCCAGCATTTT. Translating gives CASSHEGGNQPQHF.